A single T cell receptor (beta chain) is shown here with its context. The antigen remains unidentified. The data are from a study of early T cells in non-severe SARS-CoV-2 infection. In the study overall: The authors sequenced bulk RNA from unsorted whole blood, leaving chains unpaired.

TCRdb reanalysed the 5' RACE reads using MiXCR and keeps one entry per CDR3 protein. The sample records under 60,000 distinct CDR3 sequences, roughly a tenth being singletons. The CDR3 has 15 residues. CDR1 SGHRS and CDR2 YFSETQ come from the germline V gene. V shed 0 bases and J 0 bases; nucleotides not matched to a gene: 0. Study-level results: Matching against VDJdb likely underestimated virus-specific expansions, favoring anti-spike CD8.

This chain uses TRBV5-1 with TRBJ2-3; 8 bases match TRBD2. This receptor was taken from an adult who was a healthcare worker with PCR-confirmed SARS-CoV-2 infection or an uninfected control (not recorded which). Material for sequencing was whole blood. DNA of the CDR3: TGCGCCAGCAGCTTGGTAGCGGGGAGCACAGATACGCAGTATTTT. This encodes CASSLVAGSTDTQYF.